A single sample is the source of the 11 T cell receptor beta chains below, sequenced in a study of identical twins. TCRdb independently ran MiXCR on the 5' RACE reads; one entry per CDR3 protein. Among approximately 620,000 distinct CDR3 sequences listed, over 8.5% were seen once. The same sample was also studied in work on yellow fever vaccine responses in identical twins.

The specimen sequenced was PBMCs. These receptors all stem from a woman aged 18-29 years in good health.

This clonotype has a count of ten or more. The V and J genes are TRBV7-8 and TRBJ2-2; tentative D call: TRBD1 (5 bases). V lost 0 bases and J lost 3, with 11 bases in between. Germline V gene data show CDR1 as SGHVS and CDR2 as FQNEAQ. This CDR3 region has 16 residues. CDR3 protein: CASSLASKGYTGELFF. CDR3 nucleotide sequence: TGTGCCAGCAGCTTAGCGTCGAAGGGGTACACCGGGGAGCTGTTTTTT.

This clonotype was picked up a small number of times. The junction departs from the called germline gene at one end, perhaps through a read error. The CDR3 sequence: CATSREDRAETQYF. CDR3 DNA sequence: TGTGCCACCAGCCGAGAGGACAGGGCAGAGACCCAGTACTTC. The V and J genes are TRBV15 and TRBJ2-5; 8 bases line up with TRBD1. The CDR3 consists of 14 residues. Germline V gene lookup returns CDR1 LNHNV and CDR2 YYDKDF (reference sequence).

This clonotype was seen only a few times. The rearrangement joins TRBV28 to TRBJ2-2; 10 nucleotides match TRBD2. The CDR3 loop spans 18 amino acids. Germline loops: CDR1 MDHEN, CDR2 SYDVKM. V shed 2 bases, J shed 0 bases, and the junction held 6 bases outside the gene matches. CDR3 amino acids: CASSLTRGLAANTGELFF. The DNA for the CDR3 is TGTGCCAGCAGTTTAACTCGTGGACTAGCGGCGAACACCGGGGAGCTGTTTTTT. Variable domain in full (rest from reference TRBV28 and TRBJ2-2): DVKVTQSSRYLVKRTGEKVFLECVQDMDHENMFWYRQDPGLGLRLIYFSYDVKMKEKGDIPEGYSVSREKKERFSLILESASTNQTSMYLCASSLTRGLAANTGELFFGEGSRLTVL.

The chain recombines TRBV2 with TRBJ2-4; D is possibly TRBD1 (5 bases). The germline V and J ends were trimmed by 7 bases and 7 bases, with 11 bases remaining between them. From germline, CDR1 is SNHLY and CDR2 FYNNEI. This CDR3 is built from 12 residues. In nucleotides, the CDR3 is TGTGCCAGCAAGGGGATGGGGAACATTCAGTACTTC. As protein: CASKGMGNIQYF.

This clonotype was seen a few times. CDR3 in DNA: TGTGCCAGCACTCCATTAGCGGGAGACACAGATACGCAGTATTTT. Amino acid sequence: CASTPLAGDTDTQYF. The V call is TRBV27, the J call TRBJ2-3; 9 bases fit TRBD2. The CDR3 spans 15 residues. J was trimmed by 2 bases and V by 7 bases; bases with no gene match: 7. In germline, CDR1 is MNHEY, CDR2 SMNVEV (reference sequence).

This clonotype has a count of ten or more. Here the CDR3 DNA reads TGCGCCAGCAGCTCGGCCGGGACGAACACCGGGGAGCTGTTTTTT. This gives the protein CASSSAGTNTGELFF. This chain links TRBV5-1 with TRBJ2-2, with D possibly being TRBD2 (5 bases). Germline CDR1 is SGHRS and CDR2 is YFSETQ. This CDR3 region has 15 residues. The germline V and J ends were trimmed by 3 bases and 0 bases, with 9 bases remaining between them.

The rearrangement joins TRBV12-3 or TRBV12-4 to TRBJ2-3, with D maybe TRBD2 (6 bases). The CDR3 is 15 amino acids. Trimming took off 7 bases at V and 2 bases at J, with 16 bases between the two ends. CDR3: CASTPGLVDTDTQYF. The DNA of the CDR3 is TGTGCCAGCACCCCGGGACTGGTCGACACAGATACGCAGTATTTT.

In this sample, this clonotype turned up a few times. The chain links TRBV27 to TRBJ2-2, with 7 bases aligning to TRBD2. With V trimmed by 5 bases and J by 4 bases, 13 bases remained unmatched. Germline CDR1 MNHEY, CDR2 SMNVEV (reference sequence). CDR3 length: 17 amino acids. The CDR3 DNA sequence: TGTGCCAGCAGTGAGGTCCCAGTGGGGGGGGGCACCGGGGAGCTGTTTTTT. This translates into CASSEVPVGGGTGELFF.

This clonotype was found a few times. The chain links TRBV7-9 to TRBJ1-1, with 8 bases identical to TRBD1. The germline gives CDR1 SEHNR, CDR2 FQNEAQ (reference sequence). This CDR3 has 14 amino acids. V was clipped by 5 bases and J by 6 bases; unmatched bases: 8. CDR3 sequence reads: CASSPIGGQAEAFF. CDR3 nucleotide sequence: TGTGCCAGCAGCCCGATCGGGGGACAGGCTGAAGCTTTCTTT.

This chain's CDR3 is CASSQGVTSTDTQYF. The CDR3 nucleotides read TGTGCCAGCAGCCAAGGAGTTACTAGCACAGATACGCAGTATTTT. V is TRBV14 and J is TRBJ2-3; D remains unclear. The CDR3 extends over 15 amino acids. V was shortened by 1 base and J by 0 bases, with 8 bases between the two germline ends. The germline V gene has CDR1 SGHDN and CDR2 FVKESK.

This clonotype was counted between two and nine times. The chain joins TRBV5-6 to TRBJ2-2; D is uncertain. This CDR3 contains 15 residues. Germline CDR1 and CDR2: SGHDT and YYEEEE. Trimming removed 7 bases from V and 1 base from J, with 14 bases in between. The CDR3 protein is CASFSLLVNTGELFF. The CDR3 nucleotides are TGTGCCAGCTTCAGTCTGCTCGTGAACACCGGGGAGCTGTTTTTT.